This T cell receptor beta chain derives from a study of T cells after yellow fever vaccination. Turning to the study itself: When fractions had low cell numbers, they were prepared with SMART-Seq v4 Ultra Low Input.

Study findings and constraints: Overall, a small share of clonotypes was seen in both CD4 and CD8 compartments. Boosting was followed by the reappearance of most primary-vaccination clones (under 97% CD4, about 90% CD8). The study found a weaker secondary response that peaked faster, day 5 versus 15.

V dropped 6 bases and J dropped 0 bases, with 8 bases sitting between them. This CDR3 is 13 amino acids long. Germline assignment: CDR1 SGHTA and CDR2 FQGNSA. Each CDR3 protein gets one entry after TCRdb re-called the 5' RACE reads with MiXCR. The repertoire holds around 310,000 distinct CDR3 sequences, with 4% to 5.5% as singletons. This clonotype was picked up many times. Its antigen remains unidentified. The J gene is TRBJ1-1, the V gene TRBV7-2; D is undetermined. The sample here was PBMCs, taken 15 days after the yellow fever booster vaccination. This TCR was recovered from a young man who received the YFV17D yellow fever vaccine. CDR3 sequence (DNA): TGTGCCAGCAGTTTACAACTGAACACTGAAGCTTTCTTT. Encoded protein: CASSLQLNTEAFF.